These 12 T cell receptor beta chains were all obtained from the same sample, sequenced in a study of shared clonotypes between healthy human individuals. Clones were read by immunoSEQ multiplex PCR, and TCRdb kept only the in-frame ones, dropping some. The sample holds 70,000 to 95,000 clones, over 55% seen once. Sample: memory CD8+ T cells sorted from blood. Subset described: CD45RO+ cells pooled with CCR7-negative TemRA cells. All receptors derive from a man younger than 40 in good health.

As DNA, the CDR3 is TGTGCCAGCAGTGAATGGGACCGCCGCTCCTACAATGAGCAGTTCTTC. It specifies CASSEWDRRSYNEQFF. This chain joins TRBV2 and TRBJ2-1; the D gene could be TRBD1 or TRBD2 (5 bases each). The germline V gene encodes CDR1 SNHLY and CDR2 FYNNEI. V lost 2 bases to trimming and J lost 0 bases, with 11 bases between them. The CDR3 is 16 residues long.

This clone was detected only a few times. The chain joins TRBV7-9 to TRBJ1-3; 12 nucleotides align to TRBD1. Trimming removed 5 bases from V and 1 base from J; junction bases left unmatched: 6. This CDR3 comprises 17 residues. Germline loops: CDR1 SEHNR, CDR2 FQNEAQ (reference sequence). CDR3 protein: CASSQSGQGASGNTIYF. Written as DNA, the CDR3 is TGTGCCAGCAGCCAATCGGGACAGGGGGCGTCTGGAAACACCATATATTTT. The whole variable domain, filled in from reference TRBV7-9 and TRBJ1-3, reads DTGVSQNPRHKITKRGQNVTFRCDPISEHNRLYWYRQTLGQGPEFLTYFQNEAQLEKSRLLSDRFSAERPKGSFSTLEIQRTEQGDSAMYLCASSQSGQGASGNTIYFGEGSWLTVV.

The V call is TRBV27, the J call TRBJ2-5, with D possibly TRBD2 on 6 matching bases. The germline V and J ends were trimmed by 10 bases and 9 bases, with 15 bases remaining between them. The CDR3 covers 11 residues. From germline, CDR1 is MNHEY and CDR2 SMNVEV (reference sequence). The chain's CDR3 is CATWAGMAQYF. CDR3 sequence (DNA): TGTGCCACTTGGGCGGGGATGGCCCAGTACTTC.

The chain combines TRBV29-1 with TRBJ2-1; 9 positions agree with TRBD1. The CDR3 is made up of 15 amino acids. V shed 3 bases and J 2 bases; nucleotides not matched to a gene: 5. From germline, CDR1 is SQVTM and CDR2 ANQGSEA. Written as DNA, the CDR3 is TGCAGCGTTGACGGCGGGACAGGGACCTACAATGAGCAGTTCTTC. It yields the protein CSVDGGTGTYNEQFF.

The rearrangement uses TRBV5-4 and TRBJ2-5; 8 nucleotides match TRBD1. Per the germline V gene, CDR1 is SGHNT and CDR2 is YYREEE (reference sequence). The CDR3 length is 15 residues. Germline trimming cut 2 bases from V and 5 bases from J; bases unmatched to any gene: 8. The CDR3 sequence: CASSFDRGTWETQYF. CDR3 DNA sequence: TGTGCCAGCAGCTTTGACAGGGGAACTTGGGAGACCCAGTACTTC.

The V call is TRBV29-1, the J call TRBJ2-2; D unclear. Trimming pared 5 bases from V and 1 base from J, leaving 8 bases between. The CDR3 has 13 amino acids. Germline CDR1 reads SQVTM; CDR2 reads ANQGSEA. The CDR3 DNA reads TGCAGCGTTTTGGGTGGGAACACCGGGGAGCTGTTTTTT. It is translated as CSVLGGNTGELFF.

In its sample, this clone was seen many times. The J gene is TRBJ1-2, the V gene TRBV27; 8 nucleotides match TRBD1. CDR1 MNHEY and CDR2 SMNVEV come from the germline V gene (reference sequence). Unmatched junction bases numbered 8, after V lost 5 bases and J lost 9 bases. The CDR3 is made up of 13 amino acids. Here the CDR3 DNA reads TGTGCCAGCAGTCCCGGGACAGGTATTAGCTACACCTTC. It codes for CASSPGTGISYTF.

This clone showed up just a few times. The chain links TRBV9 to TRBJ2-7, with 7 bases that match TRBD1. The CDR3 contains 14 residues. Germline CDR1 and CDR2: SGDLS and YYNGEE. V gave up 1 base and J gave up 3 bases; unmatched junction bases: 4. The CDR3 region has the DNA TGTGCCAGCAGCGTAAGAGGGGGCCACTACGAGCAGTACTTC. Amino acids: CASSVRGGHYEQYF.

The genes are TRBV29-1 and TRBJ1-3; D gene ambiguous. The CDR3 spans 11 residues. V was trimmed by 7 bases and J by 4 bases, leaving 8 bases between them. Germline values: CDR1 SQVTM, CDR2 ANQGSEA. CDR3 protein: CSAGFGNTIYF. CDR3 bases: TGCAGCGCCGGTTTCGGAAACACCATATATTTT.

The CDR3 bases are TGTGCCAGCAGCTTAAGTCCTAGCGCGCACAATGAGCAGTTCTTC. This translates into CASSLSPSAHNEQFF. The chain couples TRBV7-3 to TRBJ2-1; D might be TRBD2 (6 bases). The CDR3 is made up of 15 amino acids. The germline V gene encodes CDR1 SGHTA and CDR2 FQGTGA. V was clipped by 1 base and J by 5 bases, with 12 bases between them.

This clone showed up many times. V gene TRBV4-3 combines with J gene TRBJ2-6; 7 nucleotides agree with TRBD2. The germline gives CDR1 LGHNA, CDR2 YSLEER. This CDR3 has 16 amino acids. J gave up 2 bases and V 0 bases, and 1 base lay outside the gene matches. The CDR3 is CASSQDRGAGANVLTF. CDR3 sequence (DNA): TGCGCCAGCAGCCAAGATCGGGGGGCTGGGGCCAACGTCCTGACTTTC.

V and J are TRBV18 and TRBJ2-1, with D perhaps TRBD1 (5 bases). Trimming removed 2 bases from V and 3 bases from J, with 8 bases in between. CDR1 is KGHSH, CDR2 LQKENI, per germline. This CDR3 is 14 amino acids long. CDR3 bases: TGTGCCAGCTCACCATTTGACAGCTACAATGAGCAGTTCTTC. Protein product: CASSPFDSYNEQFF.